The 27 T cell receptor beta chains in this list originate from one sample, sequenced in a study of shared clonotypes between healthy human individuals. Only in-frame clones appear in the TCRdb table, and some are missing; sequencing was by immunoSEQ multiplex PCR. The sample contains under 1,100,000 clones, approximately 70% of which appear only once. The sequenced sample was memory CD4+ T cells sorted from blood. As to subset: CD45RA-negative fraction. The receptor set was obtained from a man between 18 and 29 years old in good health.

The table lists this clone with a count of one. The chain joins TRBV5-4 to TRBJ2-1; D unresolved. The CDR3 runs to 13 residues. Between the trimmed V and J ends, which lost 4 bases and 9 bases, there was a span of 14 bases. The germline gives CDR1 SGHNT, CDR2 YYREEE (reference sequence). CDR3 in DNA: TGTGCCAGCAGCCCCGGTCAGAGTGGTGAGCAGTTCTTC. Residues: CASSPGQSGEQFF.

This clone was seen a single time. The chain's CDR3 is CASSSWMGREQYF. CDR3 coding DNA: TGTGCCAGCAGCTCGTGGATGGGGAGGGAGCAGTACTTC. The chain uses TRBV5-8 and TRBJ2-7, with D perhaps TRBD2 (6 bases). The CDR3 is made up of 13 amino acids. Per germline, CDR1 SGHTS and CDR2 YDEGEE. V dropped 3 bases and J dropped 7 bases, with 14 bases sitting between them. The full variable domain, in which reference TRBV5-8 and TRBJ2-7 provide the parts outside the CDR3, is EAGVTQSPTHLIKTRGQQATLRCSPISGHTSVYWYQQALGLGLQFLLWYDEGEERNRGNFPPRFSGRQFPNYSSELNVNALELEDSALYLCASSSWMGREQYFGPGTRLTVT.

This chain joins TRBV5-1 and TRBJ1-1; 9 positions agree with TRBD1. CDR3 length: 13 amino acids. In germline, CDR1 is SGHRS, CDR2 YFSETQ. After removal of 0 bases from V and 10 bases from J, the junction contained 4 bases not matched to a gene. The CDR3 sequence: CASSLETGGTAFF. The CDR3 nucleotides are TGCGCCAGCAGCTTGGAGACAGGGGGGACAGCTTTCTTT.

CDR3 bases: TGTGCCAGCAGTGACGGGTCGAGCAGGACCTACGAGCAGTACTTC. Protein: CASSDGSSRTYEQYF. The V call is TRBV2, the J call TRBJ2-7, with no clear D. Trimming removed 3 bases at V and 2 bases at J, with 14 bases between. The CDR3 loop spans 15 amino acids. Germline CDR1 and CDR2: SNHLY and FYNNEI.

The chain combines TRBV18 with TRBJ1-1; D might be TRBD1 (5 bases). V shed 3 bases and J shed 8 bases, with 13 bases lying between them. Germline loops: CDR1 KGHSH, CDR2 LQKENI. This CDR3 has 13 amino acids. The CDR3 DNA sequence: TGTGCCAGCTCACCCCAAGGGGCGTGGGAAGCTTTCTTT. This encodes CASSPQGAWEAFF.

The rearrangement uses TRBV6-1 and TRBJ2-1; D ambiguous. This CDR3 is 15 amino acids long. CDR1 is MNHNS and CDR2 is SASEGT in the germline V gene. Between the trimmed V and J ends, which lost 4 bases and 2 bases, there was a span of 12 bases. The CDR3 DNA reads TGTGCCAGCAGTGCCTCTCCAAAACCCTACAATGAGCAGTTCTTC. Its translation: CASSASPKPYNEQFF.

The rearrangement uses TRBV6-1 and TRBJ1-4, with D perhaps TRBD1 (6 bases). The CDR3 length is 15 residues. V gave up 1 base and J gave up 6 bases, with 12 bases separating them. The germline V gene has CDR1 MNHNS and CDR2 SASEGT. CDR3 DNA sequence: TGTGCCAGCAGTGAAGGACAGGTCGGGCATGAAAAACTGTTTTTT. It encodes CASSEGQVGHEKLFF.

This chain uses TRBV12-1 with TRBJ2-1; the listed D gene, TRBD1, was not tested against the DNA. TRBV12-1 is flagged as a pseudogene. CDR3 size: 18 residues. The CDR3 reads CASSAKYNSAKGDNEQFF. CDR3 in DNA: TGTGCCAGCAGCGCTAAATATAACAGCGCCAAGGGGGACAATGAGCAGTTCTTC.

Only one count was recorded for this clone. The J gene is TRBJ2-3, the V gene TRBV2; unclear D gene. The CDR3 length is 11 residues. V dropped 8 bases and J dropped 4 bases, with 7 bases sitting between them. Germline assignment: CDR1 SNHLY and CDR2 FYNNEI. In nucleotides, the CDR3 is TGTGCCAGCCGTGGGTCAGATACGCAGTATTTT. Its protein product is CASRGSDTQYF. Looking up the rest from reference TRBV2 and TRBJ2-3 gives the full variable domain: EPEVTQTPSHQVTQMGQEVILRCVPISNHLYFYWYRQILGQKVEFLVSFYNNEISEKSEIFDDQFSVERPDGSNFTLKIRSTKLEDSAMYFCASRGSDTQYFGPGTRLTVL.

To note about this clone: A much larger clone differs from this one at a single base, so this may be a read error. This sample also contains other DNA sequences that code for the same CDR3. The rearrangement links TRBV2 to TRBJ1-4; TRBD1 agrees at 11 bases. Germline CDR1 and CDR2: SNHLY and FYNNEI. The CDR3 consists of 14 residues. V lost 7 bases and J lost 7; bases outside the gene matches: 5. The CDR3 DNA reads as TGTGCCAGCACTAAGGGACAGGGGGTTGAAAAACTGTTTTTT. Encoded protein: CASTKGQGVEKLFF.

This rearrangement joins TRBV14 to TRBJ2-5, with TRBD1 as a possible D gene (5 bases). There are 15 residues in the CDR3. Trimming removed 1 base at V and 5 bases at J, with 14 bases between. Germline lookup yields CDR1 SGHDN and CDR2 FVKESK. DNA for the CDR3: TGTGCCAGCAGCCAAGGACAGACATCTTGGGAGACCCAGTACTTC. Translating it yields CASSQGQTSWETQYF.

The chain joins TRBV4-3 to TRBJ2-5, with TRBD2 as a possible D gene (7 bases). The CDR3 is 16 residues long. Germline V gene data show CDR1 as LGHNA and CDR2 as YSLEER. Trimming pared 0 bases from V and 2 bases from J, leaving 13 bases between. CDR3 DNA: TGCGCCAGCAGCCAAGAGACGGGGGGCCCACAAGAGACCCAGTACTTC. Its protein product is CASSQETGGPQETQYF.

This chain uses TRBV6-5 with TRBJ2-1; D is possibly TRBD1 (5 bases). The V gene lost 7 bases and the J gene lost 15 bases, with 19 bases spanning the gap. The CDR3 totals 12 residues. Germline V CDR1 and CDR2: MNHEY, SVGAGI. The CDR3 here is CASTIQGLGWFF. Written as DNA, the CDR3 is TGTGCCAGCACTATTCAGGGCCTGGGGTGGTTCTTC.

The rearrangement uses TRBV6-5 and TRBJ2-6; 7 positions match TRBD2. The V and J ends lost 6 bases and 2 bases, in that order; junction bases with no gene match: 7. The germline V gene encodes CDR1 MNHEY and CDR2 SVGAGI. CDR3 length equals 16 residues. DNA for the CDR3: TGTGCCAGCAGGTACACTGGGGGGGCTGGGGCCAACGTCCTGACTTTC. Protein sequence: CASRYTGGAGANVLTF.

Comments on this clone: Other DNA sequences in this specimen translate into the identical CDR3. In nucleotides, the CDR3 is TGTGCCAGCTCACCGGCCACCGGGGAGCTGTTTTTT. Translation: CASSPATGELFF. The J gene is TRBJ2-2, the V gene TRBV18, with no clear D. V lost 3 bases, J lost 4 bases, and 3 bases lay in between. The CDR3 totals 12 residues. Germline CDR1 and CDR2: KGHSH and LQKENI. Combining the CDR3 with reference TRBV18 and TRBJ2-2 gives the whole variable domain NAGVMQNPRHLVRRRGQEARLRCSPMKGHSHVYWYRQLPEEGLKFMVYLQKENIIDESGMPKERFSAEFPKEGPSILRIQQVVRGDSAAYFCASSPATGELFFGEGSRLTVL.

The chain carries TRBV6-1 and TRBJ1-4; maybe TRBD1 (5 bases). This CDR3 is built from 15 residues. V dropped 8 bases and J dropped 8 bases, with 21 bases sitting between them. Germline CDR1 and CDR2: MNHNS and SASEGT. The CDR3 loop is CASASREGWGEKLFF. The CDR3 DNA reads as TGTGCCAGCGCCTCTCGAGAAGGTTGGGGCGAAAAACTGTTTTTT.

This clone has more than one count but fewer than ten. This sequence joins TRBV21-1 and TRBJ2-5. TRBV21-1 is shown as a pseudogene. The CDR3 is made up of 14 amino acids. The CDR3 reads CASSKEGGRETQYF. CDR3 nucleotide sequence: TGTGCCAGCAGCAAAGAGGGGGGTCGCGAGACCCAGTACTTC.

The chain joins TRBV5-1 to TRBJ1-4; D is ambiguous. Germline CDR1 is SGHRS and CDR2 is YFSETQ. There are 15 residues in the CDR3. The V and J ends lost 2 bases and 2 bases respectively, with 10 bases between them. The CDR3 loop is CASSLVGITNEKLFF. Written as DNA, the CDR3 is TGCGCCAGCAGCTTAGTGGGGATTACTAATGAAAAACTGTTTTTT.

The J gene is TRBJ2-7, the V gene TRBV11-2; D may be TRBD1 or TRBD2 (5 bases each). Germline V gene sequence: CDR1 SGHAT, CDR2 FQNNGV. Trimming removed 4 bases from V and 2 bases from J, with 6 bases in between. The CDR3 extends over 12 amino acids. The CDR3 loop is CASSWGTYEQYF. CDR3 nucleotides: TGTGCCAGCAGCTGGGGGACCTACGAGCAGTACTTC.

The rearrangement uses TRBV7-3 and TRBJ2-1; D is ambiguous. Germline V gene lookup returns CDR1 SGHTA and CDR2 FQGTGA. This CDR3 comprises 13 residues. Between the trimmed V and J ends, which lost 2 bases and 5 bases, there was a span of 7 bases. CDR3 residues: CASSLARDNEQFF. DNA of the CDR3: TGTGCCAGCAGCTTAGCTAGAGACAATGAGCAGTTCTTC.

V and J are TRBV10-3 and TRBJ2-3; 10 bases align to TRBD2. The CDR3 runs to 16 residues. Germline loops: CDR1 ENHRY, CDR2 SYGVKD. The junction had 3 bases not matched to a gene; V was cut back by 3 bases and J by 0 bases. The CDR3 protein is CAISDSSGSSTDTQYF. The CDR3 DNA reads TGTGCCATCAGTGATTCTAGCGGGAGTAGCACAGATACGCAGTATTTT.

The chain links TRBV30 to TRBJ2-4, with TRBD1 identical over 8 bases. The CDR3 length is 15 residues. The V segment lost 0 bases and the J segment 6 bases; nucleotides outside the gene matches: 7. Germline V gives CDR1 GTSNPN, CDR2 SVGIG (reference sequence). The CDR3 sequence: CAWSVGRGPRNIQYF. The DNA of the CDR3 is TGTGCCTGGAGTGTCGGCAGGGGGCCGCGAAACATTCAGTACTTC.

This clone was seen only once. This chain connects TRBV10-3 to TRBJ2-2; D possibly matches TRBD1 or TRBD2 (5 bases each). The V end lost 9 bases, the J end lost 6 bases, and 11 bases lay between the germline ends. Germline V CDR1 and CDR2: ENHRY, SYGVKD. The CDR3 runs 12 residues. The CDR3 DNA reads as TGTGCCATGACGCCGGGGCCCGGGGAGCTGTTTTTT. Its protein is CAMTPGPGELFF.

The chain recombines TRBV2 with TRBJ1-6, with 10 bases fitting TRBD1. The CDR3 is 15 amino acids. Losses at the gene ends were 6 bases for V and 9 bases for J; bases not matched to a gene: 8. CDR1 SNHLY and CDR2 FYNNEI come from the germline V gene. CDR3 in amino acids: CASRTGGLVGSPLHF. The CDR3 nucleotides read TGTGCCAGCAGGACAGGGGGCTTAGTAGGTTCACCCCTCCACTTT.

The chain carries TRBV5-4 and TRBJ2-5; D may be TRBD2 (6 bases). V was pared by 4 bases and J by 5 bases, with 15 bases between. From germline, CDR1 is SGHNT and CDR2 YYREEE (reference sequence). The CDR3 contains 14 residues. The CDR3, as DNA: TGTGCCAGCAGCCCCGGGGGAGACTGGGAGACCCAGTACTTC. Its protein is CASSPGGDWETQYF.

The chain is built from TRBV6-5 and TRBJ1-1; D is perhaps TRBD1 (6 bases). This CDR3 spans 14 amino acids. The germline V gene encodes CDR1 MNHEY and CDR2 SVGAGI. Trimming cost V 5 bases and J 5 bases, with 15 bases left between them. This chain's CDR3 is CASSLQGPVTEAFF. The CDR3 nucleotides read TGTGCCAGCAGTCTACAGGGTCCAGTGACTGAAGCTTTCTTT.

In its sample, this clone was seen once. The genes are TRBV18 and TRBJ2-1; the D is unclear. V gave up 1 base and J gave up 13 bases, with 14 bases separating them. The CDR3 extends over 13 amino acids. Germline V gives CDR1 KGHSH, CDR2 LQKENI. The chain's CDR3 is CASSPLNTLVQFF. The CDR3 DNA follows: TGTGCCAGCTCACCACTAAATACCCTAGTCCAGTTCTTC.